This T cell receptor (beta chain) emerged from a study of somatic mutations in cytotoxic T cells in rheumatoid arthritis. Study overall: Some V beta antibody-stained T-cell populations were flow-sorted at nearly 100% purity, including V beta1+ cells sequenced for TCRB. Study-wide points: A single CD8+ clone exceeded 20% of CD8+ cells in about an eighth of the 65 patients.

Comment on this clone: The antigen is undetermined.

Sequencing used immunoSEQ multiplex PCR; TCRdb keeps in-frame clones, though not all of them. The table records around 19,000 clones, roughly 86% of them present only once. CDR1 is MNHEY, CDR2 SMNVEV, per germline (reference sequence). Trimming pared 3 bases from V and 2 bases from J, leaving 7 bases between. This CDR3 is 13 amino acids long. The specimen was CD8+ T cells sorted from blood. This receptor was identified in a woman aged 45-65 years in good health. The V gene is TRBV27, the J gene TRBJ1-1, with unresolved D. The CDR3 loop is CASSFTVNTEAFF. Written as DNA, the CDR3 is TGTGCCAGCAGTTTTACAGTTAACACTGAAGCTTTCTTT.